This TCR beta chain was sequenced in a study of blood T cell repertoires in COVID-19. Turning to the study itself: Both acute and convalescent COVID-19 samples were obtained from the United States, Italy and Spain. From T cells, B-cell-depleted T cells, or PBMCs came the material, which was cDNA or gDNA.

During active infection, Seattle patients enrolled and were then monitored through disease. Authors' methods: From reference gene primer amplification, estimates of nucleated cell counts were derived. Profiled with immunoSEQ multiplex PCR; TCRdb holds only in-frame clones, not every one. V, J and clone size derive from that table, while D and trimming were established from the DNA sequence. The data show roughly 410,000 clones, approximately 91% seen once. This CDR3 contains 14 residues. Looked up from germline, CDR1 is SGHRS and CDR2 is YFSETQ. V gave up 3 bases and J gave up 4 bases, with 10 bases separating them.

The sequence came from a woman in her thirties or forties with COVID-19, enrolled during active disease. The V gene is TRBV5-1, the J gene TRBJ1-4; no firm D call. The source material was peripheral blood. CDR3 nucleotides: TGCGCCAGCAGCTCGGGAGAGTTTAATGAAAAACTGTTTTTT. Protein product: CASSSGEFNEKLFF.